The clone carrying this T cell receptor beta chain occurred once. Its target is not known. The entry originates in a study of tissue T cells after allogeneic stem cell transplantation. Background on the study: Pathologist H&E review favored samples with visible lymphocytes for sequencing among multiple samples.

Median post-mortem interval was about 9.8 hours for GI, liver, skin and lymphoid tissues. The repertoire was sequenced with immunoSEQ multiplex PCR; TCRdb's copy has only in-frame clones and lacks some. The sample consists of under 30,000 clones, about 70% of them appearing once. The CDR3 runs 18 residues. Trimming stripped 5 bases from V and 0 bases from J, with 19 bases between. Per germline, CDR1 LNHDA and CDR2 SQIVND (reference sequence). Study results and caveats: Few T cell clones were shared across patients, but motif clusters showed tissue-specific shared signatures. Within patients, tissue anatomy strongly shaped TCR repertoire composition.

The TCR originated in a female donor older than 55 with lung cancer. The V gene is TRBV19, the J gene TRBJ1-4, with D unresolved. The material was tissue from the ileum, obtained at autopsy. Here the CDR3 reads CASSQRGPRYTTNEKLFF. The CDR3 bases are TGTGCCAGTAGTCAAAGAGGACCGCGGTACACAACTAATGAAAAACTGTTTTTT.